This T cell receptor (beta chain) was observed in a study of metastatic and nonmetastatic thyroid tumors. Looking at the study overall: Thyroid patients, malignant and benign, had repertoires compared across blood and tumor or nodule tissue. Whole-study findings and limits: In both blood and tumor samples, TCR beta diversity was reported significantly higher for malignant than benign nodules.

Treatment of any kind had been given to no patient before thyroid surgery. Germline values: CDR1 MNHNS, CDR2 SASEGT. V lost 5 bases, J lost 4 bases, and 8 bases lay in between. CDR3 length: 12 residues. TCRdb re-analyzed the PCR reads using MiXCR. The data show about 4,400 clones, 30% to 40% seen once. This clone has just a few counts. Its antigen is as yet unknown. This sequence was found in a male donor with papillary thyroid cancer or a benign thyroid nodule (not recorded which). Some clones in this sample may be carry-over from other donors' samples. Input material: adjacent normal tissue. The rearrangement links TRBV6-1 to TRBJ1-2; D is unclear. The CDR3 protein is CASSLLLYGYTF. The CDR3 bases are TGTGCCAGCAGTCTTTTACTCTATGGCTACACCTTC.